This T cell receptor beta chain was documented in a study of cytomegalovirus exposure and HLA in healthy donors. Details on this clone: The junction does not match germline at one end; this may be a read error.

In germline, CDR1 is SGHTA, CDR2 FQGNSA. This CDR3 is 15 amino acids long. PCR primers comprised 60 Vbeta and 13 Jbeta primers. Libraries were prepared by immunoSEQ multiplex PCR; TCRdb keeps only in-frame clonotypes and omits some of them. Among fewer than 150,000 clones, roughly 71% were seen once, and the ten largest hold under 6.5%. This receptor was identified in a woman in her 50s in good health and CMV-seropositive. Sequencing input: PBMCs. V usage is TRBV7-2 and J usage is TRBJ2-1, with 9 bases fitting TRBD2. The CDR3 DNA follows: TGTCCCAGCAGCTTAGTAAGCGGGGGGATCAATGAGCAGTTCTTC. It specifies CPSSLVSGGINEQFF.